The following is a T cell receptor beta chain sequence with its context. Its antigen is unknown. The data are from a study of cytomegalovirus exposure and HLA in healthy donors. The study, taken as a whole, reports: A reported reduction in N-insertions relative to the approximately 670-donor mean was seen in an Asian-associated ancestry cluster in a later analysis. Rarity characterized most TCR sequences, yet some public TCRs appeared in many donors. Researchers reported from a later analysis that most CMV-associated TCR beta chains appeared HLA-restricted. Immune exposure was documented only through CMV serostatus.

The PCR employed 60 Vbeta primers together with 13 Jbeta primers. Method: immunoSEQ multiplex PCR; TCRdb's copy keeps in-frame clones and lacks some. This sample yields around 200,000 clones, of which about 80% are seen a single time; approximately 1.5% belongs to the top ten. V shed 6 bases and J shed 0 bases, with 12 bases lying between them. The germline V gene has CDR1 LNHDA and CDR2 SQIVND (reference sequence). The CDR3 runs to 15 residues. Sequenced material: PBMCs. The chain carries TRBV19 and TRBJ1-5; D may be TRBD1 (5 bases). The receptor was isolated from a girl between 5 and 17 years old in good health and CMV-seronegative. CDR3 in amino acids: CASSPTVYSNQPQHF. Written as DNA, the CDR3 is TGTGCCAGTAGCCCGACAGTATATAGCAATCAGCCCCAGCATTTT.